A selection of T cell receptor beta chains follows, all from one sample in a study of T cell responses to AZD1222 COVID-19 vaccine. Profiled with immunoSEQ multiplex PCR; TCRdb holds only in-frame clones, not every one. The data contain approximately 160,000 clones, around 89% of them singletons. This material consisted of peripheral blood, taken on day 0 of MenACWY control vaccination. These receptors all stem from an adult in good health. Each CDR3 is given with its conserved first and last residue. The order of the fields is J gene, V gene, CDR3 protein.

TRBJ2-1 TRBV7-6 CASSLAYSYNEQFF
TRBJ2-7 TRBV2 CASSARVSYEQYF
TRBJ1-5 TRBV4-3 CASSQDLRRVNQPQHF
TRBJ1-6 TRBV2 CASILRQGNNSPLHF
TRBJ2-2 TRBV5-4 CASRQYNTGELFF
TRBJ2-3 TRBV9 CASSSGLAGGIDTQYF
TRBJ1-2 TRBV5-1 CASSLEVQGSGSGYTF
TRBJ2-3 TRBV7-2 CASSLFTDTQYF
TRBJ1-2 TRBV6-6 CASSYSRAEANYGYTF
TRBJ2-7 TRBV5-1 CASSSLGALERSYEQYF
TRBJ2-5 TRBV11-3 CASSFWENRGETQYF
TRBJ1-5 TRBV4-1 CASSQGTVFNQPQHF
TRBJ2-5 TRBV20-1 CSASQWETQYF
TRBJ1-1 TRBV6-4 CASSDSMRWRWDTEAFF
TRBJ1-1 TRBV29-1 CSVQRGEEYTEAFF
TRBJ2-1 TRBV12-5 CASGSQKLWGNEQFF
TRBJ1-3 TRBV5-6 CASSLAAGNTIYF
TRBJ1-3 TRBV11-3 CASSSGGGNTIYF
TRBJ1-6 TRBV4-2 CASSQEGGGATLHF
TRBJ1-6 TRBV19 CASSIGQGLFNSPLHF
TRBJ1-1 TRBV9 CASSVDMMNTEAFF
TRBJ1-5 TRBV7-9 CASSQSVGGQPQHF
TRBJ1-6 TRBV3-1/TRBV3-2 CASSPRDRGHTYNSPLHF
TRBJ1-6 TRBV5-6 CASSQGFGYRTPLHF
TRBJ2-2 TRBV4-2 CASSQGSGGRNTGELFF
TRBJ1-1 TRBV9 CASSRSTGQGFGYTEAFF
TRBJ2-1 TRBV4-3 CASSQAAGAWYEQFF
TRBJ1-2 TRBV6-5 CASSYSWGSYGYTF
TRBJ1-1 TRBV4-3 CASSQEIAPSPAFF
TRBJ2-7 TRBV9 CASSVGAGPWEQYF
TRBJ2-1 TRBV30 CAWSGAAGGPRNEQFF
TRBJ2-6 TRBV7-3 CASSWAAGANVLTF
TRBJ1-3 TRBV28 CASTPRGALNTIYF
TRBJ1-1 TRBV19 CASGRAWVEDTEAFF
TRBJ2-5 TRBV20-1 CSASYRGQETQYF
TRBJ2-5 TRBV23-1 CASSRGSPRWETQYF
TRBJ1-1 TRBV19 CASSLTGENTEAFF
TRBJ1-1 TRBV12-3/TRBV12-4 CASGRGPEAFF
TRBJ2-1 TRBV24-1 CATSLGGTGDNEQFF
TRBJ2-5 TRBV5-1 CASSFPLVGTRKETQYF